One and the same sample provided the 29 T cell receptor beta chains below, sequenced in a study of control samples from healthy donors and cancer patients. Measured with immunoSEQ multiplex PCR; TCRdb has only the in-frame clones, and not every one. The sample holds under 150,000 clones; under 90% are singletons and the top ten take around 7.6%. What was sequenced was PBMCs. Receptors originate from a man aged 50-60 years with head and neck cancer.

This clone was observed a single time. This rearrangement joins TRBV28 to TRBJ2-1; TRBD2 aligns across 7 bases. The junction had 8 bases not matched to a gene; V was cut back by 9 bases and J by 3 bases. CDR3 size: 14 residues. Germline assignment: CDR1 MDHEN and CDR2 SYDVKM. DNA of the CDR3: TGTGCCAGTGTGGGCGGGAGCCTCTACAATGAGCAGTTCTTC. Amino acid sequence: CASVGGSLYNEQFF.

The chain employs TRBV28 and TRBJ2-7, with TRBD1 matching 8 bases. The J segment lost 1 base and the V segment lost 8 bases, leaving 13 bases of the junction unmatched. Looked up from germline, CDR1 is MDHEN and CDR2 is SYDVKM. This CDR3 region has 16 residues. CDR3 region: CASDRTAGTGSYEQYF. The CDR3 region has the DNA TGTGCCAGCGATCGGACGGCGGGGACAGGATCCTACGAGCAGTACTTC.

The J gene is TRBJ1-5, the V gene TRBV7-9; D gene ambiguous. With 1 base removed from V and 7 bases from J, the gap between germline ends came to 8 bases. The CDR3 has 13 residues. Per germline, CDR1 SEHNR and CDR2 FQNEAQ (reference sequence). The CDR3 DNA reads as TGTGCCAGCAGCTTAGGGGATGGGCAGCCCCAGCATTTT. It codes for CASSLGDGQPQHF.

This sequence joins TRBV14 and TRBJ2-3; D may correspond to TRBD1 or TRBD2 (5 bases each). The CDR3 covers 18 residues. Germline values: CDR1 SGHDN, CDR2 FVKESK. V lost 4 bases to trimming and J lost 2 bases, with 22 bases between them. CDR3 in amino acids: CASSRIPVGVVLTDTQYF. The DNA for the CDR3 is TGTGCCAGCAGCCGGATTCCAGTGGGGGTGGTCCTCACAGATACGCAGTATTTT.

The chain combines TRBV19 with TRBJ1-4; weak D call: TRBD1 (5 bases). Germline V gene data show CDR1 as LNHDA and CDR2 as SQIVND (reference sequence). This CDR3 comprises 15 residues. V was pared by 9 bases and J by 0 bases, with 14 bases between. This CDR3 reads CASQLGGSTNEKLFF. CDR3 DNA: TGTGCCAGCCAACTTGGGGGGTCAACTAATGAAAAACTGTTTTTT.

The chain combines TRBV19 with TRBJ1-5; TRBD1 matches 9 bases. CDR1 and CDR2 (germline): LNHDA, SQIVND (reference sequence). This CDR3 contains 15 residues. Trimming at V came to 7 bases and at J to 1 base, leaving 5 bases not matched to a gene. DNA of the CDR3: TGTGCCAGTAACTCGGGACAGGGAAGCAATCAGCCCCAGCATTTT. Translation: CASNSGQGSNQPQHF.

The chain combines TRBV29-1 with TRBJ1-4; D is unresolved. V lost 0 bases to trimming and J lost 10 bases, with 18 bases between them. The CDR3 is 15 residues long. Germline V gene data show CDR1 as SQVTM and CDR2 as ANQGSEA. The CDR3 coding sequence is TGCAGCGTTGAAGAGAGTCAGGACGTGGGTGGAAAACTGTTTTTT. Its translation: CSVEESQDVGGKLFF.

The chain carries TRBV5-6 and TRBJ1-1, with D unclear. Germline V CDR1 and CDR2: SGHDT, YYEEEE. V lost 1 base to trimming and J lost 1 base, with 11 bases between them. The CDR3 has 15 amino acids. CDR3 sequence reads: CASSLLGNGNTEAFF. CDR3 coding DNA: TGTGCCAGCAGCTTGCTGGGGAACGGGAACACTGAAGCTTTCTTT.

The genes are TRBV7-2 and TRBJ2-3; possibly TRBD2 for D (6 bases). The length of the CDR3 is 15 residues. Germline assignment: CDR1 SGHTA and CDR2 FQGNSA. With 1 base removed from V and 0 bases from J, the gap between germline ends came to 8 bases. The CDR3, as DNA: TGTGCCAGCAGCTTAGTAAGCGGGAGCACAGATACGCAGTATTTT. Encoded protein: CASSLVSGSTDTQYF.

Only a few counts were recorded for this clone. CDR3 bases: TGTGCCAGCAGTGACAGTAATAACTATGGCTACACCTTC. Translation: CASSDSNNYGYTF. This chain connects TRBV6-1 to TRBJ1-2; D is unresolved. Germline V gene data show CDR1 as MNHNS and CDR2 as SASEGT. With 3 bases removed from V and 1 base from J, the gap between germline ends came to 6 bases. This CDR3 region has 13 residues.

The CDR3 DNA is TGTGCCACCAGCAGGGGTGAAGAGACCCAGTACTTC. As protein: CATSRGEETQYF. The chain links TRBV15 to TRBJ2-5; D gene unclear. V shed 3 bases and J shed 3 bases, with 5 bases lying between them. Germline CDR1 reads LNHNV; CDR2 reads YYDKDF (reference sequence). There are 12 residues in the CDR3. The whole variable domain, filled in from reference TRBV15 and TRBJ2-5, reads DAMVIQNPRYQVTQFGKPVTLSCSQTLNHNVMYWYQQKSSQAPKLLFHYYDKDFNNEADTPDNFQSRRPNTSFCFLDIRSPGLGDTAMYLCATSRGEETQYFGPGTRLLVL.

This clone showed up just a few times. The chain recombines TRBV7-2 with TRBJ2-1; 8 bases line up with TRBD1. The V gene's germline CDR1 is SGHTA and CDR2 FQGNSA. With 5 bases clipped from V and 9 bases from J, the junction kept 6 bases outside the gene matches. This CDR3 spans 13 amino acids. CDR3 loop: CASSLWTGFEQFF. Written as DNA, the CDR3 is TGTGCCAGCAGCCTATGGACAGGGTTTGAGCAGTTCTTC.

The J gene is TRBJ2-7, the V gene TRBV7-9, with D hard to call. The V end lost 3 bases, the J end lost 2 bases, and 11 bases lay between the germline ends. This CDR3 is 14 amino acids long. Germline V gene data show CDR1 as SEHNR and CDR2 as FQNEAQ (reference sequence). The CDR3 nucleotides are TGTGCCAGCAGCTTTGTGGGAATGCCCTACGAGCAGTACTTC. As protein: CASSFVGMPYEQYF.

This clone was observed a few times. CDR3 residues: CASSPTGGGDQPQHF. The CDR3 nucleotides are TGTGCCAGCAGTCCTACAGGGGGCGGGGATCAGCCCCAGCATTTT. This chain uses TRBV7-9 with TRBJ1-5, with 9 bases identical to TRBD1. Germline CDR1 is SEHNR and CDR2 is FQNEAQ (reference sequence). The length of the CDR3 is 15 residues. J gave up 5 bases and V 6 bases, and 8 bases lay outside the gene matches.

The chain links TRBV3-1 (or the pseudogene TRBV3-2) to TRBJ2-5; TRBD1 is a possible D gene (5 bases). V lost 0 bases, J lost 3 bases, and 14 bases lay in between. Germline CDR1 and CDR2: LGHDT and YNNKEL (reference sequence). This CDR3 is built from 16 residues. The CDR3 region has the DNA TGTGCCAGCAGCCAAGATAGTATGTGGGGCGAAGAGACCCAGTACTTC. Its translation is CASSQDSMWGEETQYF.

The chain links TRBV19 to TRBJ2-1; D is uncertain. The ends were cut back, 2 bases at V and 1 base at J, with 9 bases in the middle. Germline V gene sequence: CDR1 LNHDA, CDR2 SQIVND (reference sequence). This CDR3 is 15 amino acids long. CDR3 residues: CASSINRVSYNEQFF. The CDR3 DNA follows: TGTGCCAGTAGTATAAATAGGGTTTCCTACAATGAGCAGTTCTTC.

This clone has just one count. The V call is TRBV9, the J call TRBJ2-1, with 9 nucleotides matching TRBD1. Germline CDR1 is SGDLS and CDR2 is YYNGEE. The junction had 5 bases not matched to a gene; V was cut back by 2 bases and J by 2 bases. CDR3 length equals 16 residues. The CDR3 nucleotides are TGTGCCAGCAGCGTTATGGACAGGGGAGCCTACAATGAGCAGTTCTTC. Its protein product is CASSVMDRGAYNEQFF.

The genes are TRBV28 and TRBJ2-1; TRBD1 agrees at 9 bases. The germline CDR1 and CDR2 sequences are MDHEN and SYDVKM. The CDR3 runs 17 residues. Trimming removed 7 bases from V and 0 bases from J; junction bases left unmatched: 10. The CDR3 here is CASTGTGNRSSYNEQFF. As DNA, the CDR3 is TGTGCCAGCACCGGGACAGGGAACCGATCCTCCTACAATGAGCAGTTCTTC. The full variable domain, rest sourced from reference TRBV28 and TRBJ2-1, is DVKVTQSSRYLVKRTGEKVFLECVQDMDHENMFWYRQDPGLGLRLIYFSYDVKMKEKGDIPEGYSVSREKKERFSLILESASTNQTSMYLCASTGTGNRSSYNEQFFGPGTRLTVL.

This clone was counted a single time. This chain connects TRBV7-2 to TRBJ2-5; D is perhaps TRBD2 (5 bases). Germline V CDR1 and CDR2: SGHTA, FQGNSA. V was trimmed by 4 bases and J by 6 bases, leaving 15 bases between them. This CDR3 has 14 amino acids. This chain's CDR3 is CASSSPGSRQTQYF. In DNA, the CDR3 is TGTGCCAGCAGCTCCCCGGGATCCAGACAGACCCAGTACTTC.

The gene calls are TRBV7-9 and TRBJ2-1, with 9 bases identical to TRBD2. CDR1 is SEHNR and CDR2 is FQNEAQ in the germline V gene (reference sequence). This CDR3 has 15 residues. V was clipped by 1 base and J by 6 bases; unmatched bases: 4. The CDR3 DNA reads TGTGCCAGCAGCTTAGTGGGCGGGAGGGTCAATGAGCAGTTCTTC. As protein: CASSLVGGRVNEQFF.

The genes are TRBV29-1 and TRBJ2-1; D remains ambiguous. The CDR3 sequence is 12 residues long. Between the trimmed V and J ends, which lost 5 bases and 5 bases, there was a span of 10 bases. Germline CDR1 reads SQVTM; CDR2 reads ANQGSEA. For the CDR3, the DNA is TGCAGCGTTCCCAGGATAGACAATGAGCAGTTCTTC. It yields the protein CSVPRIDNEQFF.

The genes are TRBV7-9 and TRBJ2-3; 8 bases match TRBD1. J lost 2 bases, V lost 4 bases, and 8 bases had no gene match. The V gene's germline CDR1 is SEHNR and CDR2 FQNEAQ (reference sequence). The CDR3 spans 16 residues. The CDR3 DNA reads TGTGCCAGCAGCTCTCCGGGGGACAGGTACACAGATACGCAGTATTTT. Translating gives CASSSPGDRYTDTQYF.

This chain joins TRBV5-5 and TRBJ2-1, with no clear D. The V end lost 1 base, the J end lost 9 bases, and 11 bases lay between the germline ends. The CDR3 is 13 amino acids. Germline V gives CDR1 SGHKS, CDR2 YYEKEE (reference sequence). The CDR3 DNA follows: TGTGCCAGCAGCTTGCAGTCCCTTACTGAGCAGTTCTTC. Protein sequence: CASSLQSLTEQFF. Full variable domain (rest looked up from reference TRBV5-5 and TRBJ2-1): DAGVTQSPTHLIKTRGQQVTLRCSPISGHKSVSWYQQVLGQGPQFIFQYYEKEERGRGNFPDRFSARQFPNYSSELNVNALLLGDSALYLCASSLQSLTEQFFGPGTRLTVL.

J is TRBJ2-5 and V is TRBV2; tentatively, D is TRBD2 (6 bases). The V gene's germline CDR1 is SNHLY and CDR2 FYNNEI. This CDR3 is built from 18 residues. With 1 base removed from V and 2 bases from J, the gap between germline ends came to 20 bases. CDR3 nucleotides: TGTGCCAGCAGTGAAGGTGTGGTCAGGGCGGGGCCACAAGAGACCCAGTACTTC. Encoded protein: CASSEGVVRAGPQETQYF.

The chain couples TRBV7-9 to TRBJ2-3, with TRBD2 matching 9 bases. Germline V gene data show CDR1 as SEHNR and CDR2 as FQNEAQ (reference sequence). V shed 1 base and J 7 bases; nucleotides not matched to a gene: 6. The CDR3 has 15 residues. The CDR3 sequence: CASSLGPSGIYTQYF. The CDR3 DNA reads as TGTGCCAGCAGCTTAGGTCCTAGCGGGATATATACGCAGTATTTT.

V is TRBV5-6 and J is TRBJ1-1, with 8 bases lining up with TRBD1. This CDR3 has 16 amino acids. CDR1 and CDR2 from the germline V gene are SGHDT and YYEEEE. Trimming removed 1 base from V and 5 bases from J; junction bases left unmatched: 10. CDR3 sequence reads: CASSLWAGGKNTEAFF. The CDR3 DNA is TGTGCCAGCAGCTTGTGGGCAGGGGGCAAGAATACTGAAGCTTTCTTT.

This rearrangement joins TRBV5-5 to TRBJ1-6, with D perhaps TRBD1 (6 bases). The CDR3 is made up of 12 amino acids. The V end lost 6 bases, the J end lost 10 bases, and 11 bases lay between the germline ends. The germline gives CDR1 SGHKS, CDR2 YYEKEE (reference sequence). In nucleotides, the CDR3 is TGTGCCAGCAATGAAGGGGGGTCACCCCTCCACTTT. Amino acid sequence: CASNEGGSPLHF.

The rearrangement links TRBV11-2 to TRBJ2-2; TRBD2 matches 9 bases. This CDR3 comprises 15 residues. The V segment lost 3 bases and the J segment 8 bases; nucleotides outside the gene matches: 7. Germline values: CDR1 SGHAT, CDR2 FQNNGV. The CDR3 here is CASSFLGTSTGELFF. The CDR3 DNA is TGTGCCAGCAGCTTTTTAGGGACTAGCACTGGGGAGCTGTTTTTT.

The rearrangement joins TRBV5-1 to TRBJ2-1; D is ambiguous. With 3 bases removed from V and 0 bases from J, the gap between germline ends came to 10 bases. The CDR3 runs 15 residues. CDR1 and CDR2 (germline): SGHRS, YFSETQ. In nucleotides, the CDR3 is TGCGCCAGCAGCTCATTAGAGAGCTCCTACAATGAGCAGTTCTTC. Amino acid sequence: CASSSLESSYNEQFF.